This is a list of T cell receptor beta chains from one sample in a study of control samples from healthy donors and cancer patients. TCRdb's table, derived via immunoSEQ multiplex PCR, lists solely in-frame clones and lacks some. The sample lists under 150,000 clones; approximately 89% were seen once. Sequencing was done on a sample of PBMCs. These receptors were obtained from a man over 45 with head and neck cancer. CDR3s include the opening cysteine and the closing phenylalanine or tryptophan. A D gene is named only where the DNA matches it firmly. Expanded clones are given a class, and other clones once, few, many or no size at all.

D gene	J gene	clone size	V gene	CDR3 DNA	CDR3 protein
NA	TRBJ1-2	NA	TRBV19	TGTGCCAGTAGTATGATATCAGGACAGAGGGACTATGGCTACACCTTC	CASSMISGQRDYGYTF
TRBD1	TRBJ1-2	NA	TRBV5-1	TGCGCCTGTGGGACAGGGAATGGCTACACCTTC	CACGTGNGYTF
TRBD2	TRBJ2-3	NA	TRBV7-6	TGTGCCAGCAGCACCCGACTAGCGGGAGGCGATACGCAGTATTTT	CASSTRLAGGDTQYF
NA	TRBJ2-7	NA	TRBV9	TGTGCCAGCAGCTTAGGTCCGCGGCACGAGCAGTACTTC	CASSLGPRHEQYF
TRBD1	TRBJ1-2	once	TRBV5-1	TGCGCCAGCAGCTCTTCCGGGACAGGGGAGAGCTACACCTTC	CASSSSGTGESYTF
NA	TRBJ1-1	NA	TRBV5-1	TGCGCCAGCAGCTTGGGCGCAGGGACTGAAGCTTTCTTT	CASSLGAGTEAFF
NA	TRBJ2-2	NA	TRBV7-3	TGTGCCAGCAGCCCCCAGGCCGGGGAGCTGTTTTTT	CASSPQAGELFF
NA	TRBJ2-1	NA	TRBV9	TGTGCCAGCAGCGTAGGCAGCTACAATGAGCAGTTCTTC	CASSVGSYNEQFF
NA	TRBJ1-3	NA	TRBV6-2/TRBV6-3	TGTGCCAGCAGTTACGAAATCTGGGCTGGAAACACCATATATTTT	CASSYEIWAGNTIYF
NA	TRBJ2-1	NA	TRBV5-1	TGCGCCAGCAGCTCCCTCGGGGGGCTATACAATGAGCAGTTCTTC	CASSSLGGLYNEQFF
TRBD2	TRBJ2-1	NA	TRBV7-9	TGTGCCAGCAGCCCTTATGGGACTACCTGGAATGAGCAGTTCTTC	CASSPYGTTWNEQFF
NA	TRBJ1-5	NA	TRBV6-2/TRBV6-3	TGTGCCAGCAGTTACTCGTTGGACAGCAATCAGCCCCAGCATTTT	CASSYSLDSNQPQHF
TRBD2	TRBJ2-1	NA	TRBV5-1	TGCGCCAGCAGCTTGACGACGGGGGGAGCTTACAATGAGCAGTTCTTC	CASSLTTGGAYNEQFF
NA	TRBJ2-7	NA	TRBV6-5	TGTGCCAGCAGCGACTATAGCGTTTCCTACGAGCAGTACTTC	CASSDYSVSYEQYF
NA	TRBJ2-1	NA	TRBV12-5	TGTGCTAGTGGTTCCACCACAGGGATCCGGCACTTCAATGAGCAGTTCTTC	CASGSTTGIRHFNEQFF
TRBD1	TRBJ1-4	NA	TRBV27	TGTGCCAGCAGTTTATCAATACTCAGGGGGCCTAATGAAAAACTGTTTTTT	CASSLSILRGPNEKLFF
TRBD2	TRBJ2-2	NA	TRBV6-5	TGTGCCAGCACCCGAGGGAGGGCCTCAGAGGAGCTGTTTTTT	CASTRGRASEELFF
TRBD1	TRBJ2-1	once	TRBV2	TGTGCCAGCAGTCCCGGACAGGGGGCGCGGAATGAGCAGTTCTTC	CASSPGQGARNEQFF
TRBD2	TRBJ2-1	once	TRBV4-1	TGCGCCAGCAGCCAAGATTCGGGACTAGCGGAATACAATGAGCAGTTCTTC	CASSQDSGLAEYNEQFF
NA	TRBJ2-1	NA	TRBV29-1	TGCAGCGTTGAACGGGCCGTAGGGAAAGAGCAGTTCTTC	CSVERAVGKEQFF
NA	TRBJ2-1	NA	TRBV6-6	TGTGCCAGCAGTTACTCCCGAGGGGCCGGCTACAATGAGCAGTTCTTC	CASSYSRGAGYNEQFF
TRBD2	TRBJ2-1	NA	TRBV6-5	TGTGCCAGCAGTACGACTAGCGGGGGGGTCACTGAGCAGTTCTTC	CASSTTSGGVTEQFF
NA	TRBJ1-1	NA	TRBV7-2	TGTGCCAGCAGCTTAGATGGGAATGAGGGAAGGGGGTCCGAAGCTTTCTTT	CASSLDGNEGRGSEAFF
NA	TRBJ1-1	NA	TRBV6-1	TGTGCCAGCAGTGAAGCGCCTGAAGCTTTCTTT	CASSEAPEAFF
NA	TRBJ1-4	NA	TRBV4-1	TGCGCCAGCAGCCAATGGGGCAACCCCAACGGTGAGGAAAAACTGTTTTTT	CASSQWGNPNGEEKLFF
NA	TRBJ1-2	NA	TRBV24-1	TGTGCCACCAGTGATATGGGGAACTATGGCTACACCTTC	CATSDMGNYGYTF
TRBD1	TRBJ2-7	NA	TRBV12-3/TRBV12-4	TGTGCCAGCAGGCGCACAGGGGGCAACGAGCAGTACTTC	CASRRTGGNEQYF
TRBD1	TRBJ1-4	NA	TRBV5-6	TGTGCCAGCAGCTTCGACAGGGCGGGAACTAATGAAAAACTGTTTTTT	CASSFDRAGTNEKLFF
NA	TRBJ1-5	few	TRBV2	TGTGCCAGCAGCCAGGGGTTTGGCAATCAGCCCCAGCATTTT	CASSQGFGNQPQHF
NA	TRBJ2-2	NA	TRBV11-2	TGTGCCAGCAGTCTTCTTGGATCCGGGGAGCTGTTTTTT	CASSLLGSGELFF
TRBD1	TRBJ1-2	NA	TRBV6-5	TGTGCCAGCAGTTACCATACAGGGGGAAATGGCTACACCTTC	CASSYHTGGNGYTF
TRBD2	TRBJ2-1	NA	TRBV6-5	TGTGCCACAGGACTAGTTGATGAGCAGTTCTTC	CATGLVDEQFF
NA	TRBJ1-1	NA	TRBV6-6	TGTGCCAGCAGTTACCCGGCTGGGCATTTGAACACTGAAGCTTTCTTT	CASSYPAGHLNTEAFF
NA	TRBJ2-1	few	TRBV6-4	TGTGCCAGCAGTGACTCGTATGGGAGCTCCTACAATGAGCAGTTCTTC	CASSDSYGSSYNEQFF
TRBD1	TRBJ1-1	NA	TRBV6-6	TGTGCCAGCAAACTACCGACAGGGTTGGGCACTGAAGCTTTCTTT	CASKLPTGLGTEAFF
NA	TRBJ2-1	NA	TRBV14	TGTGCCAGCAGCGGCGGGACCCCCGTTCAAAATGAGCAGTTCTTC	CASSGGTPVQNEQFF
NA	TRBJ2-7	NA	TRBV29-1	TGCAGCGTTCATCCGGGAGTCTCCGAGCAGTACTTC	CSVHPGVSEQYF
NA	TRBJ2-1	NA	TRBV5-6	TGTGCCAGCAGCTTTGGGGTGTCCAATGAGCAGTTCTTC	CASSFGVSNEQFF
NA	TRBJ1-1	NA	TRBV6-5	TGTGCCAGCACCGACCCACCCGCTGAAGCTTTCTTT	CASTDPPAEAFF
NA	TRBJ2-2	NA	TRBV5-1	TGCGCCAGCAGCTTGACAGGGATGAACACCGGGGAGCTGTTTTTT	CASSLTGMNTGELFF
NA	TRBJ1-2	once	TRBV3-1/TRBV3-2	TGTGCCAGCAGCCCCCGTTACAGGGACTATGGCTACACCTTC	CASSPRYRDYGYTF
TRBD2	TRBJ2-1	NA	TRBV3-1/TRBV3-2	TGTGCCAGCAGCCCCGGGACTAGCGGGAACAATGAGCAGTTCTTC	CASSPGTSGNNEQFF
NA	TRBJ2-3	NA	TRBV5-1	TGCGCCAGCAGCTTTGTAGGGGATCGGACAGATACGCAGTATTTT	CASSFVGDRTDTQYF
NA	TRBJ1-4	NA	TRBV5-1	TGCGCCAGCAGCTTGGCCACGGGTATCAAGGGAGCAACTAATGAAAAACTGTTTTTT	CASSLATGIKGATNEKLFF
NA	TRBJ1-1	NA	TRBV25-1	TGTGCCAGCAGTACAGGTGGAGGGAACACTGAAGCTTTCTTT	CASSTGGGNTEAFF
NA	TRBJ1-6	NA	TRBV13	TGTGCCAGCAGTATGACGGCAGGGAATTCACCCCTCCACTTT	CASSMTAGNSPLHF
NA	TRBJ2-1	NA	TRBV24-1	TGTGCCACCTCGGGGCGGGCGGATTACAATGAGCAGTTCTTC	CATSGRADYNEQFF
TRBD1	TRBJ2-1	once	TRBV5-1	TGCGCCAGCAGCCAGGGGGACCGCGGAAGAGGGAATGAGCAGTTCTTC	CASSQGDRGRGNEQFF
TRBD1	TRBJ1-5	once	TRBV6-2/TRBV6-3	TGTGCCAGCAGTTACCGGGACAGGGGGCAGAGTCAGCCCCAGCATTTT	CASSYRDRGQSQPQHF
TRBD1	TRBJ1-1	NA	TRBV18	TGTGCCAGCTCACCACTAGGGGGCGCCCCTGAAGCTTTCTTT	CASSPLGGAPEAFF
NA	TRBJ2-7	NA	TRBV2	TGTGCCAGCAGTCAGGGGACCTACTCCTACGAGCAGTACTTC	CASSQGTYSYEQYF
TRBD2	TRBJ2-1	NA	TRBV5-6	TGTGCCAGCAGCTTGGCCTTCGGGACTAGCGGGCTATACAATGAGCAGTTCTTC	CASSLAFGTSGLYNEQFF
NA	TRBJ1-2	NA	TRBV6-5	TGTGCCAGCAGGTCAGGGTCGTTAGGCTACACCTTC	CASRSGSLGYTF
NA	TRBJ2-2	NA	TRBV6-5	TGTGCCAGCAGGACCGGGACACCTAACACCGGGGAGCTGTTTTTT	CASRTGTPNTGELFF